This T cell receptor beta chain was profiled in a study of control samples from healthy donors and cancer patients. This clone appeared a few times. The CDR3 totals 15 residues. The germline V gene has CDR1 KGHDR and CDR2 SFDVKD. Trimming at V came to 4 bases and at J to 4 bases, leaving 4 bases not matched to a gene. Measured with immunoSEQ multiplex PCR; TCRdb has only the in-frame clones, and not every one. The sample has about 150,000 clones; approximately 93% are singletons. Sequenced sample: blood. This clonotype was sampled from a man aged 45 to 65 in good health. The chain carries TRBV24-1 and TRBJ1-5; 9 bases fit TRBD1. CDR3 residues: CATSETGGSNQPQHF. The CDR3 nucleotides read TGTGCCACCAGTGAGACAGGGGGTAGTAATCAGCCCCAGCATTTT.